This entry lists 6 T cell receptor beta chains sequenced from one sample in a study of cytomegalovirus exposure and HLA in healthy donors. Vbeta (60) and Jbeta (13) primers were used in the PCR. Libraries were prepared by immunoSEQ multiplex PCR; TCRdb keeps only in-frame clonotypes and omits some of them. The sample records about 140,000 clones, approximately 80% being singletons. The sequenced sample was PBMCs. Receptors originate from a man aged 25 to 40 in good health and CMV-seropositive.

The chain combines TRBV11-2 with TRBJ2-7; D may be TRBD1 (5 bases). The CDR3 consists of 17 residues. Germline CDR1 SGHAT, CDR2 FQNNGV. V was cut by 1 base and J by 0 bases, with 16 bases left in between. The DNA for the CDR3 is TGTGCCAGCAGCTTAGGATGGCAGGGTCAGAGCTCCTACGAGCAGTACTTC. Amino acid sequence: CASSLGWQGQSSYEQYF.

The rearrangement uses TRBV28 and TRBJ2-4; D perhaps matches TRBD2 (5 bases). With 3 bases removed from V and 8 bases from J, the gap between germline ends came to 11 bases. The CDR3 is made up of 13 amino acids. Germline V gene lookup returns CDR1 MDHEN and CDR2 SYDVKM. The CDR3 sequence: CASSFRGWDIQYF. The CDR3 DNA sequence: TGTGCCAGCAGTTTTCGAGGGTGGGACATTCAGTACTTC.

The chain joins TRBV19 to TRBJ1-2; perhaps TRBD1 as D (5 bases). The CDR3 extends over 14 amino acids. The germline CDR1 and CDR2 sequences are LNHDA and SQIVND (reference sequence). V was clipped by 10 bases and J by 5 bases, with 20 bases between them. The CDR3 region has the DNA TGTGCCACTACGGCCGACAGAGCACTTTATGGCTACACCTTC. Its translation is CATTADRALYGYTF.

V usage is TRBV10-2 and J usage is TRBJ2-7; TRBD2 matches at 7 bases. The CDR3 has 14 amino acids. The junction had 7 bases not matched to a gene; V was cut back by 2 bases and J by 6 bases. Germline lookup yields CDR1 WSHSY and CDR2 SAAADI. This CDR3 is CASSERAGVGEQYF. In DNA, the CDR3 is TGCGCCAGCAGTGAGCGGGCGGGGGTGGGCGAGCAGTACTTC.

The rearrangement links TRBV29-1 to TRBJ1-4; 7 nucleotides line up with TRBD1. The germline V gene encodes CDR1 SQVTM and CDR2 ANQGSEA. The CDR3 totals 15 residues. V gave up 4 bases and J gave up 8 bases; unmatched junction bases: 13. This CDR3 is CSVGSGTGVGEKLFF. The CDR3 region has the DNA TGCAGCGTTGGTTCCGGCACAGGGGTAGGAGAAAAACTGTTTTTT.

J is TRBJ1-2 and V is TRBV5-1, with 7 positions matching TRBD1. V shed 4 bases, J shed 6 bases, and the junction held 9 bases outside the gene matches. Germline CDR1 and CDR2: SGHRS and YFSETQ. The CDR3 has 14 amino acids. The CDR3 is CASSPFEGAHGYTF. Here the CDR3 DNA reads TGCGCCAGCAGCCCGTTCGAGGGGGCGCATGGCTACACCTTC.